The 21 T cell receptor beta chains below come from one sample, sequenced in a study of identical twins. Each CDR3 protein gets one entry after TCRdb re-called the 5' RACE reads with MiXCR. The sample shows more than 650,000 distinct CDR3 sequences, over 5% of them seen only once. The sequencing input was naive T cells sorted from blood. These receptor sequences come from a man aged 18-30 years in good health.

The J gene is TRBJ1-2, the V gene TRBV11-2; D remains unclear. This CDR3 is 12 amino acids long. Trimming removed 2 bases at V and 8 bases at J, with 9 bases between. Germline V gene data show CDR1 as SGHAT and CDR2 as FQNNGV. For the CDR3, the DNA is TGTGCCAGCAGCTTAAGATTTTCCGGCTACACCTTC. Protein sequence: CASSLRFSGYTF.

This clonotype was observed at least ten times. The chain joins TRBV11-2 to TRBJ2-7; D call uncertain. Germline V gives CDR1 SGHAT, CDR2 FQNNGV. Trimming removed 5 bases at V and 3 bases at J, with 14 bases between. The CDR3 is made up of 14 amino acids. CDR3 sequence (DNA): TGTGCCAGCAGCCGTACAGACAAAAACTACGAGCAGTACGTC. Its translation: CASSRTDKNYEQYV.

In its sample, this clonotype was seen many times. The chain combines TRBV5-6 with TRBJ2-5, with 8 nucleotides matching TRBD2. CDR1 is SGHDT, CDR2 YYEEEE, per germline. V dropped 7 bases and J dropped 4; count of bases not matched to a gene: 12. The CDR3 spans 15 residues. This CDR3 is CASARSGRWGETQYF. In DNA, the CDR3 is TGTGCCAGCGCACGGAGCGGGAGATGGGGAGAGACCCAGTACTTC.

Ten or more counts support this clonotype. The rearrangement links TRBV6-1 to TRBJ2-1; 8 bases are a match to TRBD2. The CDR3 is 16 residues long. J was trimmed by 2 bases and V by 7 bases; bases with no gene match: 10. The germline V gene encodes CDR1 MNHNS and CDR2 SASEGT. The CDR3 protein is CASTPSGRAPYNEQFF. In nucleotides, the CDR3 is TGTGCCAGCACCCCCAGCGGGAGAGCCCCCTACAATGAGCAGTTCTTC.

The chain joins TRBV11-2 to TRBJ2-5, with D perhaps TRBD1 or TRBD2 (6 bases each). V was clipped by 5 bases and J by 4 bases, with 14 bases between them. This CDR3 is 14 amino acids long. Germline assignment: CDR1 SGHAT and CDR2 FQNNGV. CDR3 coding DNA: TGTGCCAGCAGCCTATGGGGGGCGCGAGAGACCCAGTACTTC. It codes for CASSLWGARETQYF.

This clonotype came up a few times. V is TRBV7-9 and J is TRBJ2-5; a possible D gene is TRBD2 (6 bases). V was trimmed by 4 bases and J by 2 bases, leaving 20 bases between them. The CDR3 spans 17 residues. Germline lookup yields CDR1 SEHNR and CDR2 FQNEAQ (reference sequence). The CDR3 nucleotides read TGTGCCAGCAGCTCCCCCTCAGCCGGGACTCTTCAAGAGACCCAGTACTTC. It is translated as CASSSPSAGTLQETQYF.

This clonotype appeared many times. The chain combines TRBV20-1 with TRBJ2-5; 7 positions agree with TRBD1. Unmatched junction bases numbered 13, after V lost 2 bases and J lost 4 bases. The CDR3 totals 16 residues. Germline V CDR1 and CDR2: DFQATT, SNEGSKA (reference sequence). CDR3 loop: CSARPIRQGGGETQYF. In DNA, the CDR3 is TGCAGTGCTAGACCTATCAGACAGGGTGGTGGAGAGACCCAGTACTTC.

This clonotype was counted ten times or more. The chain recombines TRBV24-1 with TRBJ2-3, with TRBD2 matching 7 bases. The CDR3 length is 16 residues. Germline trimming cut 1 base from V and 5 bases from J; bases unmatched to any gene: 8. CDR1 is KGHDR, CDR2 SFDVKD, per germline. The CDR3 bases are TGTGCCACCAGTGATTTCCACGGGGAGGGAGGAGATACGCAGTATTTT. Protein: CATSDFHGEGGDTQYF.

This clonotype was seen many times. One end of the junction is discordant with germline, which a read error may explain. The CDR3 coding sequence is TGTGCCAGCAGTTTGGGGGGCACAGATACGCAGTATTTT. Amino acid sequence: CASSLGGTDTQYF. V usage is TRBV5-1 and J usage is TRBJ2-3; D might be TRBD1 or TRBD2, each matching 5 bases. The CDR3 is made up of 13 amino acids. Germline values: CDR1 SGHRS, CDR2 YFSETQ.

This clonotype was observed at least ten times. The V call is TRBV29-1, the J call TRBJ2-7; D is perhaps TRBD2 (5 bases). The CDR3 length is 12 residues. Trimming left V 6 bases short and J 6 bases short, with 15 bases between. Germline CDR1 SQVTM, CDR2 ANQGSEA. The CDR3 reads CSVPRGVGEQYF. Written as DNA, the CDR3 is TGCAGCGTCCCACGGGGTGTGGGCGAGCAGTACTTC.

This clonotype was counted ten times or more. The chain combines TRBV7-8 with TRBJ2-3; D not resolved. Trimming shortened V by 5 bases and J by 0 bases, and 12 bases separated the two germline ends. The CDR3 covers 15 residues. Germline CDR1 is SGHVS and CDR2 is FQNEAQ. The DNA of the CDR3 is TGTGCCAGCAGCCAATACCGGTTTAGCACAGATACGCAGTATTTT. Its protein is CASSQYRFSTDTQYF.

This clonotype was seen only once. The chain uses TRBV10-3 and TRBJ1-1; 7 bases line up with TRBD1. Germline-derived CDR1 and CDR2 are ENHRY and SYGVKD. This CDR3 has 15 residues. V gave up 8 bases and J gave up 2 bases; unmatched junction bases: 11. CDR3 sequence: CAISPGQWRNTEAFF. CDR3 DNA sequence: TGTGCCATCTCCCCGGGACAGTGGCGAAACACTGAAGCTTTCTTT.

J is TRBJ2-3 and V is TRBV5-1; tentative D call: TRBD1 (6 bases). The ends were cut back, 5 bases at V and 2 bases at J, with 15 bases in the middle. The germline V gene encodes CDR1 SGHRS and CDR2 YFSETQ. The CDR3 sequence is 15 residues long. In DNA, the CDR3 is TGCGCCAGCAGGACCCGGGACATCCCCACAGATACGCAGTATTTT. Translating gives CASRTRDIPTDTQYF.

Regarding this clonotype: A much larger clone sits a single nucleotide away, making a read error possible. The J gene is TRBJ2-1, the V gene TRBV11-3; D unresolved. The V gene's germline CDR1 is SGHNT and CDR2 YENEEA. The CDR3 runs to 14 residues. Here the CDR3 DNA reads TGTGCCAGCAGCCGGCGCGGACCAAACAATGAGCAGCTCTTC. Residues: CASSRRGPNNEQLF.

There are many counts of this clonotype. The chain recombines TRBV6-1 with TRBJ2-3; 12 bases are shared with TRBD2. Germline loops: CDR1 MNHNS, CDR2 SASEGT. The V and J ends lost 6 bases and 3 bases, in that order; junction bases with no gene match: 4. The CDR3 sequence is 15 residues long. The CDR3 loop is CASRTTSGRTDTQYF. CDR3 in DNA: TGTGCCAGCAGGACCACTAGCGGGAGGACAGATACGCAGTATTTT.

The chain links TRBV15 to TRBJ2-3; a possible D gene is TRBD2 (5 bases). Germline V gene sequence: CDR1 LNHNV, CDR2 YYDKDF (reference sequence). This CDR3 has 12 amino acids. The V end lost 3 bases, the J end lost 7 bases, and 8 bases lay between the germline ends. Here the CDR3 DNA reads TGTGCCACCAGCAGCGGGGTGAATACGCAGTATTTT. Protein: CATSSGVNTQYF.

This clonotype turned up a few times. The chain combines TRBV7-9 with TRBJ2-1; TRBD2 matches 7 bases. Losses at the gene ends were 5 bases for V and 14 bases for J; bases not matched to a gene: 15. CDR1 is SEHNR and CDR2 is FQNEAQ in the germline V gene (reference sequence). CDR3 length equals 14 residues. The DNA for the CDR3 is TGTGCCAGCAGCGATGCACCTAGCGGAGGTGGGGAGTTCTTC. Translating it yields CASSDAPSGGGEFF.

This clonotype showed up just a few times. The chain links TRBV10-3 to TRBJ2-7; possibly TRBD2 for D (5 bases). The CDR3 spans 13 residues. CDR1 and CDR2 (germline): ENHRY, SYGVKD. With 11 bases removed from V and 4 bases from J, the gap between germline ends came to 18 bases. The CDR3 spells CAEDTEGCYEQYV. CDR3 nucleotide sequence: TGTGCCGAGGATACAGAGGGATGTTACGAGCAGTACGTC.

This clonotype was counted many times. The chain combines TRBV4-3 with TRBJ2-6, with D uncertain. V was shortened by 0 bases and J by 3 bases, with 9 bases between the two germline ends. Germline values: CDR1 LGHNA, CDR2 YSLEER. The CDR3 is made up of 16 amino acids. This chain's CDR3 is CASSQDSTGGANVLTF. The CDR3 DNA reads TGCGCCAGCAGCCAAGATTCCACCGGTGGGGCCAACGTCCTGACTTTC.

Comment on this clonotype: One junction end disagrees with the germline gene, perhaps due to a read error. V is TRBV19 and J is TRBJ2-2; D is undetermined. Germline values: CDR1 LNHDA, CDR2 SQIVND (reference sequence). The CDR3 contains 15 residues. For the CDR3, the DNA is TGTGCCAGTAGAAGACCCGGACGGAACTCCGGGGAGCTGTTTTTT. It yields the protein CASRRPGRNSGELFF.

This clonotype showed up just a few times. DNA for the CDR3: TGCAGTGCTAGAGGGGGAATGGGACAAGAAGAGACCCAGTACTTC. This sequence encodes CSARGGMGQEETQYF. The chain couples TRBV20-1 to TRBJ2-5; weak D call: TRBD1 (6 bases). This CDR3 contains 15 residues. CDR1 and CDR2 from the germline V gene are DFQATT and SNEGSKA (reference sequence). V was pared by 1 base and J by 3 bases, with 15 bases between.